These 17 T cell receptor beta chains came from one sample sequenced in a study of TIL therapy for anti-PD-1-resistant metastatic lung cancer. Time point meaning: pre-treatment sample, taken before nivolumab and TIL therapy. The immunoSEQ assay was v3. Some clones are missing from TCRdb's copy, which holds only in-frame ones; the method was immunoSEQ multiplex PCR. The table lists about 32,000 clones, just under 75% of them singletons, with 2.5% to 3% in the top ten. Specimen: blood, collected at baseline. These TCRs come from a woman aged 30 to 85 with non-small cell lung cancer.

This chain uses TRBV16 with TRBJ1-5; D ambiguous. Trimming removed 4 bases at V and 0 bases at J, with 10 bases between. Germline V CDR1 and CDR2: KGHSY, FQNENV. This CDR3 spans 15 amino acids. DNA for the CDR3: TGTGCCAGCAGCCCCGACGGGGATAGCAATCAGCCCCAGCATTTT. Translation: CASSPDGDSNQPQHF.

The chain joins TRBV5-4 to TRBJ2-5; 11 nucleotides match TRBD2. The CDR3 is 16 amino acids. The junction had 7 bases not matched to a gene; V was cut back by 4 bases and J by 2 bases. The germline CDR1 and CDR2 sequences are SGHNT and YYREEE (reference sequence). This chain's CDR3 is CASSPRLAGGQETQYF. The CDR3 bases are TGTGCCAGCAGCCCTCGGCTAGCGGGAGGTCAAGAGACCCAGTACTTC.

The V and J genes are TRBV30 and TRBJ2-7, with D possibly TRBD1 on 5 matching bases. Deletions cut 3 bases from V and 6 bases from J, with 12 bases between. Germline CDR1 and CDR2: GTSNPN and SVGIG (reference sequence). The CDR3 is 12 residues long. CDR3: CAWSPQGLEQYF. The DNA for the CDR3 is TGTGCCTGGAGCCCCCAGGGCCTCGAGCAGTACTTC.

The V gene is TRBV28, the J gene TRBJ1-1; perhaps TRBD1 as D (6 bases). Trimming pared 5 bases from V and 2 bases from J, leaving 12 bases between. The CDR3 is 14 amino acids. CDR1 MDHEN and CDR2 SYDVKM come from the germline V gene. CDR3 sequence reads: CASSPPGVNTEAFF. The CDR3 DNA follows: TGTGCCAGCAGTCCGCCAGGGGTAAACACTGAAGCTTTCTTT.

This clone is termed medium-sized. The gene calls are TRBV19 and TRBJ2-1; D unresolved. Germline V lookup: CDR1 LNHDA, CDR2 SQIVND (reference sequence). The CDR3 covers 11 residues. V lost 6 bases and J lost 8, with 8 bases in between. CDR3 in DNA: TGTGCCAGTAGACAAGAGGATGAGCAGTTCTTC. Encoded protein: CASRQEDEQFF.

This clone was counted between two and nine times. The gene calls are TRBV18 and TRBJ2-5; D is uncertain. The CDR3 contains 11 residues. V dropped 4 bases and J dropped 3 bases, with 3 bases sitting between them. Germline V CDR1 and CDR2: KGHSH, LQKENI. CDR3 amino acids: CASSLKETQYF. As DNA, the CDR3 is TGTGCCAGCTCACTGAAAGAGACCCAGTACTTC.

The genes are TRBV5-1 and TRBJ1-3; weak D call: TRBD1 (5 bases). This CDR3 region has 14 residues. V gave up 7 bases and J gave up 0 bases, with 11 bases separating them. Germline CDR1 is SGHRS and CDR2 is YFSETQ. CDR3 residues: CASRSGNSGNTIYF. The CDR3 DNA follows: TGCGCCAGCCGCTCAGGGAACTCTGGAAACACCATATATTTT.

The CDR3 reads CASSETGSDTQYF. DNA of the CDR3: TGTGCCAGCAGTGAGACGGGATCGGATACGCAGTATTTT. This rearrangement joins TRBV27 to TRBJ2-3; tentative D call: TRBD2 (5 bases). Germline V gene sequence: CDR1 MNHEY, CDR2 SMNVEV (reference sequence). This CDR3 is 13 amino acids long. The ends were cut back, 5 bases at V and 6 bases at J, with 12 bases in the middle.

The gene calls are TRBV25-1 and TRBJ1-4, with D uncertain. Between the trimmed V and J ends, which lost 2 bases and 5 bases, there was a span of 9 bases. The CDR3 extends over 14 amino acids. Germline V gene sequence: CDR1 MGHDK, CDR2 SYGVNS. DNA for the CDR3: TGTGCCAGCAGTGAAGCCAGGACCAATGAAAAACTGTTTTTT. The encoded protein is CASSEARTNEKLFF.

In this sample, this clone is medium-sized (0.01 to 0.1%). CDR3 sequence reads: CASSLTRNSLYEQYF. In nucleotides, the CDR3 is TGTGCCAGCAGCTTAACCAGGAATTCCCTCTACGAGCAGTACTTC. The chain employs TRBV14 and TRBJ2-7; D call uncertain. The CDR3 consists of 15 residues. The germline V gene has CDR1 SGHDN and CDR2 FVKESK. With 5 bases removed from V and 3 bases from J, the gap between germline ends came to 17 bases.

As DNA, the CDR3 is TGTGCCAGTAGTAAACGGGTGTATGAAAAACTGTTTTTT. The encoded protein is CASSKRVYEKLFF. The chain links TRBV19 to TRBJ1-4; D is uncertain. The germline gives CDR1 LNHDA, CDR2 SQIVND (reference sequence). The CDR3 runs 13 residues. V was shortened by 4 bases and J by 6 bases, with 9 bases between the two germline ends.

As for this clone: One junction end disagrees with the germline gene, perhaps due to a read error. The J gene is TRBJ2-7, the V gene TRBV5-6; 13 positions match TRBD2. This CDR3 contains 16 residues. Germline V CDR1 and CDR2: SGHDT, YYEEEE. The chain's CDR3 is CASSLGLAGPSYEQYF. The DNA of the CDR3 is TGTGCCAGCAGTTTGGGACTAGCGGGACCCTCCTACGAGCAGTACTTC.

V is TRBV10-1 and J is TRBJ2-3; 7 positions agree with TRBD2. This CDR3 is built from 13 residues. The ends lost 0 bases at V and 6 bases at J; junction bases unmatched: 0. CDR1 and CDR2 from the germline V gene are WNHNN and SYGVQD (reference sequence). The DNA of the CDR3 is TGCGCCAGCAGTGAGTCGGGGGGGGATACGCAGTATTTT. The encoded protein is CASSESGGDTQYF.

The chain has TRBV15 and TRBJ2-1; the D gene is possibly TRBD2 (5 bases). V was cut by 7 bases and J by 8 bases, with 18 bases left in between. The CDR3 loop spans 14 amino acids. CDR1 is LNHNV, CDR2 YYDKDF, per germline (reference sequence). DNA of the CDR3: TGTGCCACCACCAATATCGGGGTCGCGGATGAGCAGTTCTTC. It specifies CATTNIGVADEQFF.

This chain joins TRBV7-8 and TRBJ2-2, with a tentative D call TRBD2 (6 bases). Deletions cut 0 bases from V and 1 base from J, with 6 bases between. The CDR3 runs to 15 residues. Germline V lookup: CDR1 SGHVS, CDR2 FQNEAQ. CDR3 bases: TGTGCCAGCAGCTTAGCTAGCGGGAACACCGGGGAGCTGTTTTTT. Translation: CASSLASGNTGELFF.

This clone was counted a single time. The chain combines TRBV5-4 with TRBJ2-5; TRBD2 matches 8 bases. Germline V gene lookup returns CDR1 SGHNT and CDR2 YYREEE (reference sequence). The V and J ends lost 5 bases and 5 bases, in that order; junction bases with no gene match: 5. This CDR3 contains 13 residues. The CDR3 DNA reads as TGTGCCAGCAGAGCGGGAGAGGGTGAGACCCAGTACTTC. Translation: CASRAGEGETQYF.

This clone was observed a handful of times. The rearrangement links TRBV6-6 to TRBJ2-1, with unresolved D. V shed 2 bases and J shed 7 bases, with 6 bases lying between them. Germline V gene lookup returns CDR1 MNHNY and CDR2 SVGAGI (reference sequence). The CDR3 extends over 12 amino acids. The CDR3 sequence: CASSYALNEQFF. For the CDR3, the DNA is TGTGCCAGCAGTTACGCGCTTAATGAGCAGTTCTTC.